Listed below are T cell receptor beta chains from one sample, sequenced in a study of T cell responses to AZD1222 COVID-19 vaccine. The method was immunoSEQ multiplex PCR; TCRdb's version includes in-frame clones alone and lacks a portion of them. The table has 95,000 to 110,000 clones, approximately 89% seen once. The material sequenced was peripheral blood, taken on day 0 of AZD1222 vaccination. The receptors derive from an adult in good health. CDR3s include the opening cysteine and the closing phenylalanine or tryptophan. A D gene is named only where the DNA matches it firmly. The size field is filled for only some rows; it gives once, few, many or a size class.

abundance	v_gene	j_gene	d_gene	CDR3aa	CDR3nt
NA	TRBV7-2	TRBJ1-2	TRBD1	CASSLGGTGKYYGYTF	TGTGCCAGCAGCTTAGGTGGGACAGGGAAATACTATGGCTACACCTTC
NA	TRBV30	TRBJ1-3	NA	CAWSPGNTIYF	TGTGCCTGGAGTCCTGGAAACACCATATATTTT
NA	TRBV9	TRBJ2-7	NA	CASSAGLTQPYEQYF	TGTGCCAGCAGCGCGGGTCTCACCCAACCCTACGAGCAGTACTTC
once	TRBV7-2	TRBJ2-1	TRBD2	CASTSPGTSGGEYNFEQFF	TGTGCCAGCACCAGTCCCGGGACTAGCGGGGGGGAATACAACTTTGAGCAGTTCTTC
once	TRBV5-1	TRBJ1-1	NA	CASRWGENTEAFF	TGCGCCAGCAGATGGGGGGAGAACACTGAAGCTTTCTTT
NA	TRBV7-2	TRBJ1-1	NA	CASSGGQTTEAFF	TGTGCCAGCAGCGGTGGACAGACGACTGAAGCTTTCTTT
NA	TRBV2	TRBJ2-7	NA	CASSVSEQYF	TGTGCCAGCAGTGTTAGCGAGCAGTACTTC
NA	TRBV7-8	TRBJ1-5	TRBD1	CASSSQGAFGNQPQHF	TGTGCCAGCAGCTCACAGGGGGCGTTCGGCAATCAGCCCCAGCATTTT
once	TRBV14	TRBJ2-7	NA	CASSQESTAGEQYF	TGTGCCAGCAGCCAAGAAAGTACGGCGGGGGAGCAGTACTTC
NA	TRBV5-4	TRBJ2-7	TRBD2	CASSLVGGGPPYEQYF	TGTGCCAGCAGCTTGGTTGGCGGGGGGCCACCCTACGAGCAGTACTTC
NA	TRBV4-1	TRBJ1-5	NA	CASSQDVGLERPQHF	TGCGCCAGCAGCCAAGATGTGGGGCTCGAGCGGCCCCAGCATTTT
NA	TRBV3-1/TRBV3-2	TRBJ2-7	TRBD2	CASSQVGGEQYF	TGTGCCAGCAGCCAAGTCGGGGGGGAGCAGTACTTC
NA	TRBV18	TRBJ1-3	NA	CASSMIQEDSGNTIYF	TGTGCCAGCTCGATGATCCAGGAGGACTCTGGAAACACCATATATTTT
NA	TRBV6-4	TRBJ1-6	TRBD1	CASSAKLMQGVNSPLHF	TGTGCCAGCAGTGCCAAACTAATGCAGGGGGTGAATTCACCCCTCCACTTT
NA	TRBV9	TRBJ2-7	TRBD2	CASSADWRGGYEQYF	TGTGCCAGCAGCGCGGACTGGCGGGGGGGCTACGAGCAGTACTTC
NA	TRBV27	TRBJ2-7	NA	CASSAPRGGSEQYF	TGTGCCAGCAGCGCCCCGAGGGGAGGATCCGAGCAGTACTTC
NA	TRBV10-3	TRBJ2-3	TRBD2	CAISERIAGGTDTQYF	TGTGCCATCAGTGAGAGAATAGCGGGGGGCACAGATACGCAGTATTTT
NA	TRBV4-3	TRBJ2-7	TRBD1	CASSQEGLDRGYEQYF	TGCGCCAGCAGCCAAGAGGGCTTGGACAGGGGTTACGAGCAGTACTTC
NA	TRBV4-3	TRBJ1-4	NA	CASSQDYGVWEKLFF	TGCGCCAGCAGCCAAGACTACGGGGTTTGGGAAAAACTGTTTTTT
NA	TRBV7-2	TRBJ2-2	TRBD2	CASSLTSGGLLSGGELFF	TGTGCCAGCAGCTTGACTAGCGGGGGGCTCTTGTCGGGCGGGGAGCTGTTTTTT
NA	TRBV5-6	TRBJ1-3	NA	CASSRALDTSSGNTIYF	TGTGCCAGCAGCCGCGCGCTAGACACCAGCTCTGGAAACACCATATATTTT
few	TRBV29-1	TRBJ2-2	TRBD1	CSVAGGSFTGELFF	TGCAGCGTTGCAGGGGGTAGTTTCACCGGGGAGCTGTTTTTT
NA	TRBV4-2	TRBJ2-1	NA	CASSQEAGEKQFF	TGTGCCAGCAGCCAAGAGGCAGGCGAAAAGCAGTTCTTC
NA	TRBV5-4	TRBJ2-5	TRBD2	CASHGGTKTQETQYF	TGTGCCAGCCACGGTGGGACTAAGACCCAAGAGACCCAGTACTTC
NA	TRBV29-1	TRBJ1-1	NA	CSVEVGGNTEAFF	TGCAGCGTTGAAGTGGGGGGGAACACTGAAGCTTTCTTT
NA	TRBV18	TRBJ2-1	TRBD1	CASSPPSGQGVGEQFF	TGTGCCAGCTCACCACCGTCGGGCCAGGGGGTAGGTGAGCAGTTCTTC